This paragraph covers one T cell receptor (beta chain) sequence. The sample is drawn from a study of cytomegalovirus exposure and HLA in healthy donors. TCRdb's table, derived via immunoSEQ multiplex PCR, lists solely in-frame clones and lacks some. Of approximately 160,000 clones in the sample, around 85% were seen once. The donors were part of the 120-subject validation cohort, which stood apart from the 666-subject first cohort. The sequence was collected from a woman younger than 45 in good health and CMV-seronegative. The sample consisted of PBMCs.

This CDR3 is CASSLEGSGANVLTF. CDR3 DNA: TGCGCCAGCAGCTTGGAGGGCTCTGGGGCCAACGTCCTGACTTTC. V gene TRBV5-1 combines with J gene TRBJ2-6; the D is unclear. Germline-derived CDR1 and CDR2 are SGHRS and YFSETQ. The CDR3 covers 15 residues. V was shortened by 0 bases and J by 0 bases, with 4 bases between the two germline ends.